The next 32 T cell receptor beta chains were all read from a single sample in a study of spatial heterogeneity in lung cancer. TCRdb passed the 5' RACE reads through MiXCR, listing each CDR3 protein once. This table has about 45,000 distinct CDR3 sequences, 6.5% to 8% appearing once. Time point of the sample: sample taken at primary tumor resection. From tumor, nontumor lung or frozen PBMC, whole RNA was taken unsorted for sequencing. The sample consisted of PBMCs, taken at surgery. The source of these receptors is a female donor with early-stage non-small cell lung cancer.

This clonotype was detected a few times. A junction end diverges from the germline sequence, so it may reflect a read error. The V call is TRBV7-7, the J call TRBJ2-3; D is undetermined. Germline V CDR1 and CDR2: SSHAT, FNYEAQ (reference sequence). The CDR3 totals 13 residues. CDR3 in amino acids: CASSSLFTDTQYF. DNA for the CDR3: TGTGCTAGCAGCTCACTTTTCACAGATACGCAGTATTTT.

This clonotype showed up many times. The chain is built from TRBV12-5 and TRBJ2-1; no clear D. V lost 4 bases to trimming and J lost 2 bases, with 0 bases between them. CDR1 is LGHNT, CDR2 FRNRAP, per germline. There are 11 residues in the CDR3. CDR3 sequence reads: CASGSYNEQFF. CDR3 coding DNA: TGTGCTAGTGGTTCCTACAATGAGCAGTTCTTC.

In its sample, this clonotype was seen a few times. CDR3 sequence (DNA): TGTGCCATCAGCAAACTAATGACAGGGCGAAAACAAGAGACCCAGTACTTC. This sequence encodes CAISKLMTGRKQETQYF. The chain links TRBV10-3 to TRBJ2-5, with 7 bases identical to TRBD1. This CDR3 region has 17 residues. The germline V gene encodes CDR1 ENHRY and CDR2 SYGVKD. V gave up 6 bases and J gave up 2 bases; unmatched junction bases: 15.

The chain couples TRBV7-2 to TRBJ2-1; D perhaps matches TRBD2 (6 bases). V dropped 4 bases and J dropped 3 bases, with 16 bases sitting between them. The V gene's germline CDR1 is SGHTA and CDR2 FQGNSA. The CDR3 covers 16 residues. The CDR3 sequence is CASSYPVGGYYNEQFF. The DNA for the CDR3 is TGTGCCAGCAGCTACCCGGTGGGGGGATACTACAATGAGCAGTTCTTC.

This clonotype was counted ten times or more. The chain uses TRBV5-1 and TRBJ2-3; D is unclear. The ends were cut back, 4 bases at V and 0 bases at J, with 12 bases in the middle. Germline CDR1 and CDR2: SGHRS and YFSETQ. The CDR3 length is 15 residues. CDR3 region: CASSRQTASTDTQYF. CDR3 sequence (DNA): TGCGCCAGCAGCCGGCAGACCGCTAGCACAGATACGCAGTATTTT.

There are many counts of this clonotype. This sequence joins TRBV18 and TRBJ1-4, with 12 bases aligning to TRBD1. This CDR3 spans 14 amino acids. CDR1 is KGHSH, CDR2 LQKENI, per germline. V lost 6 bases to trimming and J lost 8 bases; unmatched junction nucleotides: 4. CDR3: CASSSGQGAEKLFF. CDR3 nucleotides: TGTGCCAGCTCGTCGGGACAGGGGGCAGAAAAACTGTTTTTT.

This clonotype was detected ten times or more. The J gene is TRBJ1-5, the V gene TRBV4-1, with 7 bases lining up with TRBD1. The V segment lost 2 bases and the J segment 0 bases; nucleotides outside the gene matches: 7. The CDR3 spans 17 residues. From germline, CDR1 is MGHRA and CDR2 YSYEKL. The CDR3 spells CASSQPGQSLSNQPQHF. CDR3 nucleotide sequence: TGCGCCAGCAGCCAACCGGGACAGAGCCTTAGCAATCAGCCCCAGCATTTT.

This clonotype came up many times. The CDR3 spells CAISGHGGSQVDTQYF. The CDR3 DNA sequence: TGTGCCATCAGTGGACATGGGGGGTCCCAGGTAGATACGCAGTATTTT. This chain uses TRBV10-3 with TRBJ2-3; possibly TRBD2 for D (6 bases). Trimming shortened V by 4 bases and J by 5 bases, and 19 bases separated the two germline ends. CDR1 is ENHRY, CDR2 SYGVKD, per germline. The length of the CDR3 is 16 residues.

This sequence joins TRBV11-2 and TRBJ2-5; D gene unclear. V was cut by 8 bases and J by 1 base, with 14 bases left in between. The CDR3 runs 14 residues. Germline values: CDR1 SGHAT, CDR2 FQNNGV. Here the CDR3 reads CASAASRVQETQYF. The CDR3 DNA reads TGTGCCAGCGCTGCGAGCCGGGTCCAAGAGACCCAGTACTTC.

This clonotype appeared many times. V gene TRBV4-1 combines with J gene TRBJ1-2; no definite D call. In germline, CDR1 is MGHRA, CDR2 YSYEKL. The germline V and J ends were trimmed by 2 bases and 4 bases, with 11 bases remaining between them. CDR3 length: 14 residues. The CDR3 DNA sequence: TGCGCCAGCAGCCAACTTGTTGGGAGCTATGGCTACACCTTC. This gives the protein CASSQLVGSYGYTF.

Ten or more counts support this clonotype. The chain has TRBV4-1 and TRBJ1-1; D not certain. The V end lost 0 bases, the J end lost 1 base, and 12 bases lay between the germline ends. Germline V gives CDR1 MGHRA, CDR2 YSYEKL. The CDR3 spans 16 residues. CDR3 DNA: TGCGCCAGCAGCCAAGAGACCAGACTCAGGAACACTGAAGCTTTCTTT. As protein: CASSQETRLRNTEAFF.

This clonotype was seen a few times. A much larger clonotype is one base distant, so this may be a read error. In DNA form, the CDR3 reads TGTGCCAGCACCGGGACCCATGGGGGCTACGAGCAGTACTTC. It encodes CASTGTHGGYEQYF. V gene TRBV12-3 or TRBV12-4 combines with J gene TRBJ2-7; perhaps D is TRBD1 or TRBD2 (5 bases each). Trimming took off 7 bases at V and 3 bases at J, with 16 bases between the two ends. There are 14 residues in the CDR3.

This clonotype was recorded many times. The J gene is TRBJ1-6, the V gene TRBV7-9; D unresolved. The CDR3 spans 15 residues. Germline CDR1 reads SEHNR; CDR2 reads FQNEAQ (reference sequence). Trimming took 1 base from V and 8 from J, leaving 12 bases between them. The CDR3 here is CASSLEEGHHSPLHF. CDR3 DNA sequence: TGTGCCAGCAGCTTAGAGGAAGGGCACCATTCACCCCTCCACTTT.

This clonotype appeared many times. The chain is built from TRBV12-3 or TRBV12-4 and TRBJ1-2, with D possibly being TRBD1 (6 bases). V was shortened by 5 bases and J by 8 bases, with 15 bases between the two germline ends. The CDR3 covers 13 residues. The CDR3 region is CASSADSLRGYTF. In DNA form, the CDR3 reads TGTGCCAGCAGTGCGGACAGCCTGAGGGGCTACACCTTC.

This chain links TRBV19 with TRBJ2-4; no clear D. V was trimmed by 2 bases and J by 0 bases, leaving 11 bases between them. Germline CDR1 reads LNHDA; CDR2 reads SQIVND (reference sequence). This CDR3 comprises 16 residues. CDR3 sequence (DNA): TGTGCCAGTAGTATATACGTTGGAGTAGCCAAAAACATTCAGTACTTC. This translates into CASSIYVGVAKNIQYF.

This clonotype was found many times. This chain uses TRBV6-2 or TRBV6-3 with TRBJ1-2; D ambiguous. This CDR3 is built from 12 residues. Trimming took off 7 bases at V and 3 bases at J, with 9 bases between the two ends. Per the germline V gene, CDR1 is MNHEY and CDR2 is SVGEGT. The CDR3, as DNA: TGTGCCAGCAACGGGCCGGACTATGGCTACACCTTC. Translated: CASNGPDYGYTF.

This clonotype has a count of ten or more. This chain connects TRBV5-1 to TRBJ1-5; no clear D gene. This CDR3 has 13 amino acids. Germline lookup yields CDR1 SGHRS and CDR2 YFSETQ. The V end lost 0 bases, the J end lost 4 bases, and 5 bases lay between the germline ends. CDR3 protein: CASSLDANQPQHF. The CDR3 bases are TGCGCCAGCAGCTTGGATGCGAATCAGCCCCAGCATTTT.

This clonotype was observed a few times. The junction does not match germline at one end; this may be a read error. V gene TRBV27 combines with J gene TRBJ2-3; D not resolved. This CDR3 spans 14 amino acids. Germline values: CDR1 MNHEY, CDR2 SMNVEV (reference sequence). This CDR3 is CANSRVASTDTQYF. CDR3 bases: TGTGCCAACAGTAGGGTTGCTAGCACAGATACGCAGTATTTT.

This clonotype was detected many times. The gene calls are TRBV5-1 and TRBJ2-2; D is possibly TRBD2 (5 bases). CDR1 is SGHRS, CDR2 YFSETQ, per germline. Deletions cut 0 bases from V and 4 bases from J, with 10 bases between. CDR3 length equals 15 residues. This CDR3 reads CASSLESGLTGELFF. In DNA, the CDR3 is TGCGCCAGCAGCTTGGAGTCAGGACTCACCGGGGAGCTGTTTTTT.

This chain connects TRBV21-1 to TRBJ1-6. TRBV21-1 is annotated as a pseudogene. This CDR3 is 17 amino acids long. The CDR3 region has the DNA TGTGCCAGCAGCCCTTCTACAGTAACCCTCCCAGATTCACCCCTCCACTTT. It yields the protein CASSPSTVTLPDSPLHF.

This clonotype was observed many times. The chain uses TRBV18 and TRBJ2-7, with 10 nucleotides matching TRBD1. V trimming: 5 bases; J trimming: 4 bases; junction bases outside the gene matches: 8. Germline CDR1 and CDR2: KGHSH and LQKENI. CDR3 length: 15 residues. CDR3 DNA: TGTGCCAGCTCAGCGACCGGGACAGGGGTTTACGAGCAGTACTTC. Translated, it gives CASSATGTGVYEQYF.

In this sample, this clonotype turned up a few times. The J gene is TRBJ2-7, the V gene TRBV20-1, with D hard to call. The germline V gene has CDR1 DFQATT and CDR2 SNEGSKA (reference sequence). The CDR3 loop spans 15 amino acids. Trimming cost V 1 base and J 0 bases, with 13 bases left between them. For the CDR3, the DNA is TGCAGTGCTAGAGTGGCACCGCCCATCTCCTACGAGCAGTACTTC. It yields the protein CSARVAPPISYEQYF.

This clonotype was recorded many times. The V and J genes are TRBV6-4 and TRBJ2-2, with D perhaps TRBD2 (6 bases). Trimming pared 4 bases from V and 3 bases from J, leaving 9 bases between. Per the germline V gene, CDR1 is MRHNA and CDR2 is SNTAGT. The CDR3 consists of 14 residues. CDR3 bases: TGTGCCAGCAGTGCCTCTAGCGACACCGGGGAGCTGTTTTTT. This codes for CASSASSDTGELFF.

This clonotype was counted at least ten times. V is TRBV6-2 or TRBV6-3 and J is TRBJ2-7; TRBD1 matches 7 bases. V lost 6 bases to trimming and J lost 4 bases; unmatched junction nucleotides: 12. The germline V gene has CDR1 MNHEY and CDR2 SVGEGT. The CDR3 consists of 15 residues. The CDR3 DNA follows: TGTGCCAGCAGCGGCATGGGACAGCCCTCTTACGAGCAGTACTTC. This encodes CASSGMGQPSYEQYF.

This clonotype occurred many times. This chain joins TRBV7-9 and TRBJ2-7, with 11 positions matching TRBD2. Germline CDR1 reads SEHNR; CDR2 reads FQNEAQ (reference sequence). V lost 4 bases, J lost 3 bases, and 20 bases stayed unmatched. This CDR3 has 20 amino acids. In DNA form, the CDR3 reads TGTGCCAGCAGCTCCCCCGGTGGACTAGCGGGTCAACCACACCGCTACGAGCAGTACTTC. It translates to CASSSPGGLAGQPHRYEQYF.

This clonotype came up many times. The chain couples TRBV5-4 to TRBJ2-2; D not resolved. Per germline, CDR1 SGHNT and CDR2 YYREEE (reference sequence). The CDR3 runs 13 residues. V was trimmed by 1 base and J by 7 bases, leaving 8 bases between them. The CDR3 DNA sequence: TGTGCCAGCAGCTTGAAGGGTCACGGGGAGCTGTTTTTT. It is translated as CASSLKGHGELFF.

This rearrangement joins TRBV2 to TRBJ1-6; D gene ambiguous. This CDR3 is built from 14 residues. CDR1 is SNHLY and CDR2 is FYNNEI in the germline V gene. Between the trimmed V and J ends, which lost 4 bases and 7 bases, there was a span of 11 bases. In DNA, the CDR3 is TGTGCCAGCAGTGTCGAGACATCAAATTCACCCCTCCACTTT. Amino acid sequence: CASSVETSNSPLHF.

This clonotype was detected ten times or more. The V and J genes are TRBV2 and TRBJ1-2, with a tentative D call TRBD1 (5 bases). The CDR3 length is 15 residues. V was cut by 1 base and J by 7 bases, with 16 bases left in between. Germline V gene data show CDR1 as SNHLY and CDR2 as FYNNEI. The CDR3 sequence: CASSEGLRGVTGYTF. DNA of the CDR3: TGTGCCAGCAGTGAAGGCCTGCGGGGCGTAACTGGCTACACCTTC.

Ten or more counts support this clonotype. This sequence joins TRBV6-2 or TRBV6-3 and TRBJ1-2; the D is unclear. Germline lookup yields CDR1 MNHEY and CDR2 SVGEGT. The CDR3 sequence is 15 residues long. V was clipped by 2 bases and J by 2 bases, with 12 bases between them. This CDR3 is CASSYGSTTNYGYTF. For the CDR3, the DNA is TGTGCCAGCAGTTACGGCAGCACGACGAACTATGGCTACACCTTC.

This clonotype was counted many times. This rearrangement joins TRBV9 to TRBJ2-5; no clear D. V lost 4 bases, J lost 5 bases, and 15 bases lay in between. This CDR3 region has 14 residues. Germline V gene data show CDR1 as SGDLS and CDR2 as YYNGEE. In DNA form, the CDR3 reads TGTGCCAGCAGCTCCCGGAGAACGTCGGAGACCCAGTACTTC. Its protein is CASSSRRTSETQYF.

This clonotype was picked up many times. The chain links TRBV9 to TRBJ2-5; D gene uncertain. V was cut by 5 bases and J by 0 bases, with 5 bases left in between. There are 12 residues in the CDR3. CDR1 and CDR2 (germline): SGDLS, YYNGEE. This chain's CDR3 is CASSWDQETQYF. CDR3 in DNA: TGTGCCAGCAGTTGGGACCAAGAGACCCAGTACTTC.

This clonotype was observed at least ten times. This rearrangement joins TRBV5-1 to TRBJ2-3; TRBD1 matches 9 bases. Germline loops: CDR1 SGHRS, CDR2 YFSETQ. The ends lost 4 bases at V and 4 bases at J; junction bases unmatched: 13. CDR3 length: 17 residues. CDR3 nucleotides: TGCGCCAGCAGCCTCACCCTTGGGACAGGGTCCGCAGATACGCAGTATTTT. Its translation is CASSLTLGTGSADTQYF. The full variable domain, completed using reference TRBV5-1 and TRBJ2-3, is KAGVTQTPRYLIKTRGQQVTLSCSPISGHRSVSWYQQTPGQGLQFLFEYFSETQRNKGNFPGRFSGRQFSNSRSEMNVSTLELGDSALYLCASSLTLGTGSADTQYFGPGTRLTVL.